Listed below are T cell receptor beta chains from one sample, sequenced in a study of blood T cell repertoires in COVID-19. Sequencing was performed with immunoSEQ multiplex PCR; in TCRdb, only in-frame clones are kept and a portion is missing. The table includes roughly 160,000 clones, around four fifths detected once. Material: PBMCs or T cells enriched from blood (not recorded which). The receptors shown here come from a woman in her sixties who had recovered from COVID-19. Each CDR3 is given with its conserved first and last residue. The D gene is left open where the match is weak. The size entry is marked missing in some rows and otherwise reads once, few, many or a size class.

j_gene,v_gene,abundance,d_gene,CDR3nt,CDR3aa
TRBJ1-6,TRBV6-5,NA,TRBD1,TGTGCCAGCAGTCAGACAGGGGCCTATTCACCCCTCCACTTT,CASSQTGAYSPLHF
TRBJ1-3,TRBV5-1,NA,NA,TGCGCCAGCAGCTTGCAGGCAAACTCTGGAAACACCATATATTTT,CASSLQANSGNTIYF
TRBJ2-1,TRBV10-3,once,TRBD1,TGTGCCATCAGTGAGTTACAGGGGAATGAGCAGTTCTTC,CAISELQGNEQFF
TRBJ2-7,TRBV6-1,few,TRBD1,TGTGCCAGCAGTGAAGCGCGTCGAGGGACAGGTTCCTACGAGCAGTACTTC,CASSEARRGTGSYEQYF
TRBJ2-1,TRBV19,NA,NA,TGTGCCAGCGGGACAAATTACAATGAGCAGTTCTTC,CASGTNYNEQFF
TRBJ1-5,TRBV5-4,NA,TRBD1,TGTGCCAGCAGCTCGGACAGGGTCAATCAGCCCCAGCATTTT,CASSSDRVNQPQHF
TRBJ1-1,TRBV6-1,NA,NA,TGTGCCAGCAGTGAAGGGAGGGGTTGGACTGAAGCTTTCTTT,CASSEGRGWTEAFF
TRBJ1-2,TRBV6-1,NA,NA,TGTGCCAGCAGTGAAGGGTTCCCCGGCAGGGCTAATTATGGCTACACCTTC,CASSEGFPGRANYGYTF
TRBJ1-4,TRBV7-9,NA,NA,TGTGCCAGCAGCTCAGCCAGGGCCCGGTTTAGGGAAAAACTGTTTTTT,CASSSARARFREKLFF
TRBJ1-6,TRBV11-2,few,NA,TGTGCCAGCAGCTCGGGGGTTGCGGCCCTCCACTTT,CASSSGVAALHF
TRBJ1-2,TRBV10-3,NA,NA,TGTGCCATCAGTGAGTCGGGGGGGCCGGGAGGCGGCTACACCTTC,CAISESGGPGGGYTF
TRBJ2-7,TRBV5-1,few,NA,TGCGCCAGCAGCCGATCCGGGACTGGGAGCTACGAGCAGTACTTC,CASSRSGTGSYEQYF
TRBJ2-1,TRBV5-1,NA,NA,TGCGCCAGCAGCTTGGAAGCGGACTCCTACAATGAGCAGTTCTTC,CASSLEADSYNEQFF
TRBJ2-3,TRBV28,NA,NA,TGTGCCAGCAGTTTCCTTAGCGGCACAGATACGCAGTATTTT,CASSFLSGTDTQYF
TRBJ2-3,TRBV28,once,NA,TGTGCCAGCAGCACGACTAGCACAGATACGCAGTATTTT,CASSTTSTDTQYF
TRBJ1-2,TRBV19,NA,TRBD1,TGTGCCAGTAGTATGACAGGGGGCGCGCGGGGCTACACCTTC,CASSMTGGARGYTF
TRBJ1-1,TRBV5-1,NA,TRBD1,TGCGCCAGCAGCTTAGACAGGGTAGGGACTGAAGCTTTCTTT,CASSLDRVGTEAFF
TRBJ1-3,TRBV18,once,NA,TGTGCCAGCTCAGAGAAGATCGTCTCTGGAAACACCATATATTTT,CASSEKIVSGNTIYF
TRBJ1-4,TRBV19,NA,TRBD1,TGTGCCAGTAGCCACGGGACAGGGAATGAAAAACTGTTTTTT,CASSHGTGNEKLFF
TRBJ1-1,TRBV27,NA,TRBD1,TGTGCCAGCGGACCCGGACAGGGGGCGTCGGACGTTACGTACACTGAAGCTTTCTTT,CASGPGQGASDVTYTEAFF
TRBJ2-5,TRBV2,few,NA,TGTGCCAGCACAAGGGAGACGGGAGAGGGGGAGACCCAGTACTTC,CASTRETGEGETQYF
TRBJ2-3,TRBV28,NA,TRBD2,TGTGCCAGCAGTTCTTTCGGGGGGAGAGATACGCAGTATTTT,CASSSFGGRDTQYF
TRBJ2-3,TRBV4-1,NA,TRBD2,TGCGCCAGCAGCCCTACTCAGCGGGGGACTAGCACAGATACGCAGTATTTT,CASSPTQRGTSTDTQYF
TRBJ1-2,TRBV7-8,NA,NA,TGTGCCAGCAGCCCACCCTCACGGGTACAGCGGGGGTATGGCTACACCTTC,CASSPPSRVQRGYGYTF
TRBJ1-1,TRBV18,NA,NA,TGTGCCAGCTCACCACAACGGGGGATGAACACTGAAGCTTTCTTT,CASSPQRGMNTEAFF
TRBJ1-4,TRBV29-1,NA,TRBD1,TGCAGCGCCATCCCCGGCGGGGGACAGGGGGGATATGAAAAACTGTTTTTT,CSAIPGGGQGGYEKLFF
TRBJ1-2,TRBV25-1,NA,TRBD1,TGTGCCAGCTACAACCCTTCGGGACAGGGGAGGGGCTACACCTTC,CASYNPSGQGRGYTF
TRBJ1-2,TRBV5-1,NA,NA,TGCGCCAGCAGCGCGGTGACTGGTAACTATGGCTACACCTTC,CASSAVTGNYGYTF
TRBJ1-2,TRBV6-5,once,NA,TGTGCCAGCAGCAACGGTTGGTCTAACTATGGCTACACCTTC,CASSNGWSNYGYTF
TRBJ1-2,TRBV28,once,TRBD1,TGTGCCAGCAGCCGCAGGGGGGTAGGCTATGGCTACACCTTC,CASSRRGVGYGYTF
TRBJ2-5,TRBV7-7,NA,NA,TGTGCTAGCAGCTTAGCAGGCTTAAGACAGGAGACCCAGTACTTC,CASSLAGLRQETQYF
TRBJ1-1,TRBV27,NA,TRBD1,TGTGCCAGCAGTCCGATAAAACAGGGGTGGATGGACACTGAAGCTTTCTTT,CASSPIKQGWMDTEAFF
TRBJ1-5,TRBV4-1,NA,NA,TGCGCCAGCAGCCAAGAGAGAGCTCAGCCCCAGCATTTT,CASSQERAQPQHF
TRBJ2-7,TRBV7-8,NA,TRBD1,TGTGCCAGCAGCTTAAGGCAGGGGGCTAGCTACGAGCAGTACTTC,CASSLRQGASYEQYF
TRBJ2-3,TRBV9,NA,NA,TGTGCCAGCAGCGGCGTAGTGAACACAGATACGCAGTATTTT,CASSGVVNTDTQYF
TRBJ2-2,TRBV28,once,TRBD2,TGTGCCAGCAGTTGGGGGACTAGTAGCACCGGGGAGCTGTTTTTT,CASSWGTSSTGELFF
TRBJ2-2,TRBV14,once,NA,TGTGCCAGCAGCCAAGATCTTCGGTACACCGGGGAGCTGTTTTTT,CASSQDLRYTGELFF
TRBJ2-7,TRBV6-5,NA,TRBD1,TGTGCCAGCACCCGGGACAGGGGTTACGAGCAGTACTTC,CASTRDRGYEQYF
TRBJ1-6,TRBV18,few,TRBD1,TGTGCCAGCTCACGCGAGACAGGGGGAGATTCACCCCTCCACTTT,CASSRETGGDSPLHF
TRBJ1-5,TRBV4-1,NA,TRBD1,TGCGCCAGCAGCCAAGATCAGGGGGCGATGTGGCAGCCCCAGCATTTT,CASSQDQGAMWQPQHF
TRBJ2-3,TRBV11-1,NA,TRBD1,TGTGCCAGCAGCCCTAGTGACAGGGGGCCAGATACGCAGTATTTT,CASSPSDRGPDTQYF
TRBJ1-2,TRBV19,NA,TRBD1,TGTGCCAGTAGTTCGGGCAGGGGGCTCGGCTACACCTTC,CASSSGRGLGYTF
TRBJ2-1,TRBV7-8,once,TRBD2,TGTGCCAGCAGCTTAGACCGGGGGGGGTTCCCCAATGAGCAGTTCTTC,CASSLDRGGFPNEQFF
TRBJ2-2,TRBV29-1,NA,TRBD1,TGCAGCGTTTCACAGGGGGGCACCGGGGAGCTGTTTTTT,CSVSQGGTGELFF
TRBJ1-4,TRBV18,NA,NA,TGTGCCAGCTCACCCCAACGTGGAGGTGGGAATGAAAAACTGTTTTTT,CASSPQRGGGNEKLFF
TRBJ2-2,TRBV9,NA,NA,TGTGCCAGCAGCCTCATCGGAGAACCCGGGGAGCTGTTTTTT,CASSLIGEPGELFF
TRBJ1-1,TRBV5-1,NA,TRBD1,TGCGCCAGCAGCGTAACGTTGGACAGGGCTTATTCTGAAGCTTTCTTT,CASSVTLDRAYSEAFF
TRBJ2-3,TRBV4-1,NA,TRBD2,TGCGCCAGCAGGCCGAGCTTCTTCAGGACTAGCGGGAGGGCCGTAGATACGCAGTATTTT,CASRPSFFRTSGRAVDTQYF
TRBJ2-2,TRBV4-2,once,NA,TGTGCCAGCAGCCAAGATGGGACTTCGGCCGCCACCGGGGAGCTGTTTTTT,CASSQDGTSAATGELFF
TRBJ2-7,TRBV29-1,once,NA,TGCAGCGTTGAAATTCAGGGCGCCTACGAGCAGTACTTC,CSVEIQGAYEQYF
TRBJ2-3,TRBV11-2,NA,NA,TGTGCCAGCAGCTTCGGCACAGATACGCAGTATTTT,CASSFGTDTQYF
TRBJ2-2,TRBV7-9,NA,NA,TGTGCCAGCAGCTTTCTGACAGGGAACACCGGGGAGCTGTTTTTT,CASSFLTGNTGELFF
TRBJ2-3,TRBV28,NA,TRBD2,TGTGCCAGCAGTTTGGCTAGCGGGAGCTCCGCAGATACGCAGTATTTT,CASSLASGSSADTQYF